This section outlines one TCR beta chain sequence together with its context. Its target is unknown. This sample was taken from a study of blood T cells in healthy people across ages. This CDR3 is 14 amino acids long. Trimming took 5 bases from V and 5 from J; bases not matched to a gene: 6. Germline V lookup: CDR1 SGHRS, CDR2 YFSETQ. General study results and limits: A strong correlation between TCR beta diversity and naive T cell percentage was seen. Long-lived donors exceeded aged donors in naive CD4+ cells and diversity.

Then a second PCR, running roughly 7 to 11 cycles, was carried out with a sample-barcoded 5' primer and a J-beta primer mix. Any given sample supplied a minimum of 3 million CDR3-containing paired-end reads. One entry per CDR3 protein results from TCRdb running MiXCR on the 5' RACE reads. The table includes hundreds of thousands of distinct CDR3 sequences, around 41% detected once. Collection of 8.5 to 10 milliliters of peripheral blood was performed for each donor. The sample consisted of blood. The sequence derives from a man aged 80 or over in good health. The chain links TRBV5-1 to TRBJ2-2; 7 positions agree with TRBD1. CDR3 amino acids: CASRWDSSTGELFF. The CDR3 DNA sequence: TGCGCCAGCAGGTGGGACAGTTCAACCGGGGAGCTGTTTTTT.